What follows are 8 T cell receptor beta chains derived from one specimen sequenced in a study of control samples from healthy donors and cancer patients. Clones were read by immunoSEQ multiplex PCR, and TCRdb kept only the in-frame ones, dropping some. The sample contains about 140,000 clones, around 90% of which appear only once. Sequenced sample: blood. Receptors originate from a man in his late teens or twenties in good health.

The chain joins TRBV6-2 or TRBV6-3 to TRBJ1-1; D remains unclear. The germline V and J ends were trimmed by 6 bases and 3 bases, with 11 bases remaining between them. CDR1 MNHEY and CDR2 SVGEGT come from the germline V gene. This CDR3 spans 13 amino acids. CDR3: CASSLSSYTEAFF. The CDR3 DNA sequence: TGTGCCAGCAGCCTTTCGAGTTACACTGAAGCTTTCTTT.

V usage is TRBV19 and J usage is TRBJ2-6; no firm D call. The germline V and J ends were trimmed by 5 bases and 2 bases, with 13 bases remaining between them. The CDR3 covers 16 residues. Germline V CDR1 and CDR2: LNHDA, SQIVND (reference sequence). DNA of the CDR3: TGTGCCAGTAGTGCCCCGACTGTTACTGGGGCCAACGTCCTGACTTTC. Amino acids: CASSAPTVTGANVLTF.

The sample holds one count of this clone. The chain carries TRBV4-1 and TRBJ1-2; no firm D call. The germline V gene encodes CDR1 MGHRA and CDR2 YSYEKL. The ends were cut back, 4 bases at V and 1 base at J, with 16 bases in the middle. CDR3 length: 16 amino acids. This chain's CDR3 is CASSPFGAGVNYGYTF. CDR3 nucleotides: TGCGCCAGCAGCCCGTTCGGCGCCGGCGTTAACTATGGCTACACCTTC.

V is TRBV28 and J is TRBJ1-2, with TRBD1 matching over 8 bases. CDR3 length equals 15 residues. The germline CDR1 and CDR2 sequences are MDHEN and SYDVKM. The V gene end was trimmed by 4 bases and the J gene end by 8 bases; junction bases not matched to a gene: 12. The CDR3 loop reads CASSYSPGQGYGYTF. The CDR3, as DNA: TGTGCCAGCAGTTACAGCCCAGGACAGGGATACGGCTACACCTTC.

CDR3 in DNA: TGTGCCATCAGTGAGTCGTCTAGCGGCACCTACGAGCAGTACTTC. Translation: CAISESSSGTYEQYF. This sequence joins TRBV10-3 and TRBJ2-7, with 7 bases aligning to TRBD2. V lost 0 bases, J lost 2 bases, and 4 bases stayed unmatched. The germline V gene has CDR1 ENHRY and CDR2 SYGVKD. CDR3 length: 15 residues.

V usage is TRBV5-1 and J usage is TRBJ1-2; unclear D gene. V lost 4 bases to trimming and J lost 0 bases, with 10 bases between them. The CDR3 is 14 residues long. Germline V gives CDR1 SGHRS, CDR2 YFSETQ. The chain's CDR3 is CASSQDRSNYGYTF. The CDR3 bases are TGCGCCAGCAGCCAGGACCGTTCTAACTATGGCTACACCTTC.

This clone was detected once. V and J are TRBV25-1 and TRBJ2-3, with a tentative D call TRBD2 (5 bases). The CDR3 has 15 residues. Germline lookup yields CDR1 MGHDK and CDR2 SYGVNS. V was shortened by 1 base and J by 0 bases, with 8 bases between the two germline ends. This CDR3 is CASSEFRTSTDTQYF. The CDR3 DNA sequence: TGTGCCAGCAGTGAATTTAGGACTAGCACAGATACGCAGTATTTT. The complete variable domain, with remaining parts taken from reference TRBV25-1 and TRBJ2-3, reads EADIYQTPRYLVIGTGKKITLECSQTMGHDKMYWYQQDPGMELHLIHYSYGVNSTEKGDLSSESTVSRIRTEHFPLTLESARPSHTSQYLCASSEFRTSTDTQYFGPGTRLTVL.

This rearrangement joins TRBV19 to TRBJ1-5; the D is unclear. V lost 4 bases to trimming and J lost 5 bases, with 9 bases between them. The CDR3 covers 13 residues. Germline CDR1 reads LNHDA; CDR2 reads SQIVND (reference sequence). For the CDR3, the DNA is TGTGCCAGTAGTACCCAAGTTGATCAGCCCCAGCATTTT. This codes for CASSTQVDQPQHF.